This T cell receptor (beta chain) stems from a study of OX40 agonist ivuxolimab in advanced cancers. Study at large: Given to patients was ivuxolimab, an agonistic anti-OX40 (CD134) antibody. At doses from 0.01 to 10 mg/kg, patients were given intravenous ivuxolimab every 2 weeks.

General study results and limits: Low normalized clonal expansion also occurred in some nonresponding patients.

Individuals having autoimmune disease history or systemic immunosuppression were not enrolled. V lost 6 bases to trimming and J lost 4 bases, with 13 bases between them. From germline, CDR1 is WSHSY and CDR2 SAAADI. The CDR3 covers 14 residues. A word on this clone: Its antigen is not identified.

Only in-frame clones appear in the TCRdb table, and some are missing; sequencing was by immunoSEQ multiplex PCR. The sample includes roughly 50,000 clones, about 89% of them seen just once. The specimen was CD4+ or CD8+ T cells sorted from blood, collected in a trial of the OX40 agonist ivuxolimab. The chain is built from TRBV10-2 and TRBJ1-5, with D perhaps matching TRBD1 (6 bases). The clonotype was recovered from an adult with an advanced solid tumor such as melanoma, head and neck, liver or kidney cancer. The CDR3 DNA sequence: TGCGCCAGCAGCGGGGGAGGGGGGAATCAGCCCCAGCATTTT. It specifies CASSGGGGNQPQHF.